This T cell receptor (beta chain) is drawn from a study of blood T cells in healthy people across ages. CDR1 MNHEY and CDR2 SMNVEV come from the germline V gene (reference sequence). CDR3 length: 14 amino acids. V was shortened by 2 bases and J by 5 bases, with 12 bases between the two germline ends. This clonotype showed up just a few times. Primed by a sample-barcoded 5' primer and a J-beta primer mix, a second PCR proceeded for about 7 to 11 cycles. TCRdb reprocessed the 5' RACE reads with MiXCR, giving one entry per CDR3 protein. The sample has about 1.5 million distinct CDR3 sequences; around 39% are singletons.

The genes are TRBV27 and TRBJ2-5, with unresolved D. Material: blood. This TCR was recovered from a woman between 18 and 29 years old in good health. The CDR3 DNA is TGTGCCAGCAGTTTACCGGGCCAGATTGAGACCCAGTACTTC. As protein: CASSLPGQIETQYF.